Included here is one TCR beta chain sequence, with context. Antigen: not known. The second PCR ran about 6 to 12 cycles with a sample-barcoded 5' primer and J-beta primers. TCRdb re-called the 5' RACE reads through MiXCR, storing one row per CDR3 protein. The sample includes about 1,400,000 distinct CDR3 sequences, approximately 60% seen only once; the top ten take more than 6%. The total RNA that was extracted per sample amounted to at least 6 micrograms. The data were obtained in a study of blood T cells in healthy people across ages. Study-level results: Higher diversity and more naive CD4+ cells were features of long-lived donors, compared to aged donors.

This CDR3 is built from 13 residues. V lost 3 bases and J lost 11; bases outside the gene matches: 7. The sequence was obtained from a man younger than 30 in good health. Sequencing was done on a sample of blood. The V call is TRBV12-3 or TRBV12-4, the J call TRBJ1-5; 7 positions agree with TRBD1. The CDR3 bases are TGTGCCAGCAGTTTGGGGGGACAGAGGTCCCAGCATTTT. It specifies CASSLGGQRSQHF.